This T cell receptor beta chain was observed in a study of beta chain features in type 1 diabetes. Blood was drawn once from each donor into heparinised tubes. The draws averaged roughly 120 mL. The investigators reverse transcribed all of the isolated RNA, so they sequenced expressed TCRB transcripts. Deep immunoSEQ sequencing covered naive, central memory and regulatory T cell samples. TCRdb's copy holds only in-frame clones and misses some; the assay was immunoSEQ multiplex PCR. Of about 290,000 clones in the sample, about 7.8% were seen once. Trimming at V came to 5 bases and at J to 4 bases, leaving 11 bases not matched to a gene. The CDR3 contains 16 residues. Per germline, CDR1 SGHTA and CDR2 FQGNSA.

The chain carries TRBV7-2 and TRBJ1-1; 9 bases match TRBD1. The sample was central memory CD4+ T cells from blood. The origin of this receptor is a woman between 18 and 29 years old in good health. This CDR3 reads CASSNLRDRASTEAFF. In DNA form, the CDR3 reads TGTGCCAGCAGCAACCTCCGGGACAGGGCGAGCACTGAAGCTTTCTTT.